This passage covers 24 T cell receptor beta chains from one sample sequenced in a study of T cell changes during pregnancy in multiple sclerosis. Assay used: immunoSEQ multiplex PCR; TCRdb lists only in-frame clones, some missing. Of over 55,000 clones listed, approximately 94% are singletons. This specimen was CD8+ T cells from peripheral blood mononuclear cells, taken in the third trimester of pregnancy. The receptors derive from a female donor with multiple sclerosis, enrolled in a pregnancy study.

This chain uses TRBV14 with TRBJ2-7, with 8 bases matching TRBD1. Germline CDR1 SGHDN, CDR2 FVKESK. Trimming took 4 bases from V and 4 from J; bases not matched to a gene: 12. The CDR3 covers 16 residues. CDR3 DNA: TGTGCCAGCAGCCCCCCCGACAGGGGCCCGTTTTACGAGCAGTACTTC. Its protein product is CASSPPDRGPFYEQYF.

The genes are TRBV4-1 and TRBJ2-1, with a possible D match to TRBD2 (6 bases). This CDR3 has 16 amino acids. Germline V gene sequence: CDR1 MGHRA, CDR2 YSYEKL. V was shortened by 1 base and J by 6 bases, with 16 bases between the two germline ends. CDR3 coding DNA: TGCGCCAGCAGCCAAGCGACCGGGAGCCCCGGCAATGAGCAGTTCTTC. It translates to CASSQATGSPGNEQFF.

This chain uses TRBV28 with TRBJ1-3, with 9 bases aligning to TRBD1. The V gene end was trimmed by 8 bases and the J gene end by 4 bases; junction bases not matched to a gene: 0. Germline CDR1 is MDHEN and CDR2 is SYDVKM. The CDR3 has 12 residues. The CDR3 nucleotides are TGTGCCAGCGACAGGGGGGGAAACACCATATATTTT. Translating it yields CASDRGGNTIYF.

The chain employs TRBV9 and TRBJ2-7; 8 nucleotides align to TRBD2. CDR1 is SGDLS, CDR2 YYNGEE, per germline. V shed 4 bases, J shed 0 bases, and the junction held 3 bases outside the gene matches. The CDR3 loop spans 14 amino acids. The CDR3 is CASSLSGGSYEQYF. CDR3 in DNA: TGTGCCAGCAGCCTCAGCGGGGGCTCCTACGAGCAGTACTTC.

This clone appeared once. CDR3 sequence (DNA): TGTGCCAGCAGCGTAGGGAGGGGATTGATGGTCTACGAGCAGTACTTC. Its protein is CASSVGRGLMVYEQYF. The chain joins TRBV9 to TRBJ2-7; possible D gene TRBD2, 6 bases. The germline gives CDR1 SGDLS, CDR2 YYNGEE. The V and J ends lost 0 bases and 3 bases respectively, with 16 bases between them. The CDR3 has 16 residues.

The gene calls are TRBV6-4 and TRBJ2-5; weak D call: TRBD2 (6 bases). The CDR3 covers 15 residues. Trimming left V 0 bases short and J 4 bases short, with 12 bases between. Germline assignment: CDR1 MRHNA and CDR2 SNTAGT. This CDR3 reads CASSDSWAGIETQYF. CDR3 sequence (DNA): TGTGCCAGCAGTGACTCTTGGGCGGGAATAGAGACCCAGTACTTC.

The chain has TRBV9 and TRBJ2-2; 7 bases line up with TRBD1. Per germline, CDR1 SGDLS and CDR2 YYNGEE. With V trimmed by 0 bases and J by 4 bases, 6 bases remained unmatched. There are 16 residues in the CDR3. The CDR3 spells CASSVDEGAPTGELFF. CDR3 coding DNA: TGTGCCAGCAGCGTAGATGAGGGGGCGCCCACCGGGGAGCTGTTTTTT.

The chain carries TRBV13 and TRBJ1-5; D is uncertain. V lost 6 bases to trimming and J lost 1 base, with 19 bases between them. CDR3 size: 17 residues. Germline CDR1 and CDR2: PRHDT and FYEKMQ (reference sequence). Here the CDR3 reads CASSPALGRGSNQPQHF. The DNA for the CDR3 is TGTGCCAGCAGTCCCGCTTTGGGGAGAGGAAGCAATCAGCCCCAGCATTTT.

V gene TRBV4-3 combines with J gene TRBJ2-1; D call uncertain. This CDR3 contains 14 residues. Germline CDR1 and CDR2: LGHNA and YSLEER. Deletions cut 1 base from V and 5 bases from J, with 9 bases between. CDR3 nucleotide sequence: TGCGCCAGCAGCCAAGGGGTTCGGGACAATGAGCAGTTCTTC. Its protein product is CASSQGVRDNEQFF.

The chain is built from TRBV19 and TRBJ1-2; 9 positions agree with TRBD1. After removal of 7 bases from V and 5 bases from J, the junction contained 8 bases not matched to a gene. Per germline, CDR1 LNHDA and CDR2 SQIVND (reference sequence). This CDR3 region has 14 residues. CDR3 bases: TGTGCCAGTAACTTGGGACAGGGCTCATATGGCTACACCTTC. Protein sequence: CASNLGQGSYGYTF.

This chain links TRBV7-8 with TRBJ2-3, with D tentatively TRBD2 (6 bases). Per germline, CDR1 SGHVS and CDR2 FQNEAQ. The CDR3 length is 17 residues. V shed 0 bases and J shed 2 bases, with 15 bases lying between them. CDR3: CASSLAVLGTDTDTQYF. CDR3 nucleotides: TGTGCCAGCAGCTTAGCCGTTTTAGGGACTGACACAGATACGCAGTATTTT.

The chain combines TRBV7-7 with TRBJ2-2, with 12 bases identical to TRBD2. In germline, CDR1 is SSHAT, CDR2 FNYEAQ (reference sequence). The V gene end was trimmed by 2 bases and the J gene end by 4 bases; junction bases not matched to a gene: 11. This CDR3 spans 19 amino acids. The CDR3 region is CASSLYLVPGLAGTGELFF. The DNA for the CDR3 is TGTGCCAGCAGCTTATATCTGGTGCCGGGACTAGCGGGCACCGGGGAGCTGTTTTTT.

The V and J genes are TRBV6-4 and TRBJ2-1, with TRBD2 matching over 8 bases. The CDR3 totals 15 residues. With 6 bases clipped from V and 0 bases from J, the junction kept 4 bases outside the gene matches. Germline V gene sequence: CDR1 MRHNA, CDR2 SNTAGT. The CDR3 protein is CASRPSGSSYNEQFF. The CDR3 coding sequence is TGTGCCAGCAGACCCAGCGGGAGCTCCTACAATGAGCAGTTCTTC.

The V gene is TRBV5-1, the J gene TRBJ2-1, with D perhaps matching TRBD1 (6 bases). The germline gives CDR1 SGHRS, CDR2 YFSETQ. Between the trimmed V and J ends, which lost 5 bases and 0 bases, there was a span of 9 bases. The CDR3 has 14 amino acids. CDR3 sequence: CASSRDNSYNEQFF. The CDR3 DNA sequence: TGCGCCAGCAGTAGGGACAACTCCTACAATGAGCAGTTCTTC.

The J gene is TRBJ1-4, the V gene TRBV5-1; D remains ambiguous. V shed 5 bases and J shed 0 bases, with 14 bases lying between them. The germline V gene has CDR1 SGHRS and CDR2 YFSETQ. The CDR3 is 16 residues long. The CDR3 here is CASSFSSPATNEKLFF. CDR3 bases: TGCGCCAGCAGTTTCTCCTCTCCTGCAACTAATGAAAAACTGTTTTTT.

The chain joins TRBV7-9 to TRBJ2-3; 10 nucleotides align to TRBD1. V shed 5 bases, J shed 2 bases, and the junction held 10 bases outside the gene matches. Germline V gene data show CDR1 as SEHNR and CDR2 as FQNEAQ (reference sequence). The CDR3 consists of 17 residues. CDR3 protein: CASSPSWGQGITDTQYF. CDR3 coding DNA: TGTGCCAGCAGCCCTAGCTGGGGACAGGGGATCACAGATACGCAGTATTTT.

The chain is built from TRBV6-5 and TRBJ2-5; tentative D call: TRBD1 (5 bases). In germline, CDR1 is MNHEY, CDR2 SVGAGI. This CDR3 spans 12 amino acids. The ends were cut back, 6 bases at V and 3 bases at J, with 8 bases in the middle. The CDR3 region is CASSQGEETQYF. The CDR3, as DNA: TGTGCCAGCAGCCAGGGTGAAGAGACCCAGTACTTC.

The J gene is TRBJ2-5, the V gene TRBV14; D gene unclear. CDR1 SGHDN and CDR2 FVKESK come from the germline V gene. The CDR3 contains 11 residues. V lost 1 base and J lost 7, with 4 bases in between. The CDR3 DNA follows: TGTGCCAGCAGCCAAGGTCGGACCCAGTACTTC. Its translation is CASSQGRTQYF.

The J gene is TRBJ2-1, the V gene TRBV28, with a weak D call TRBD1 (6 bases). This CDR3 comprises 13 residues. CDR1 and CDR2 (germline): MDHEN, SYDVKM. Trimming stripped 8 bases from V and 4 bases from J, with 12 bases between. The CDR3 loop is CASDGTKYNEQFF. The CDR3 DNA reads TGTGCCAGCGATGGGACAAAATACAATGAGCAGTTCTTC.

The chain employs TRBV27 and TRBJ2-3, with TRBD2 as a possible D gene (6 bases). Germline V gives CDR1 MNHEY, CDR2 SMNVEV (reference sequence). There are 14 residues in the CDR3. V lost 5 bases, J lost 2 bases, and 11 bases lay in between. CDR3 coding DNA: TGTGCCAGCAGTCCCCGACTAGACACAGATACGCAGTATTTT. This translates into CASSPRLDTDTQYF.

This clone was observed a single time. This chain uses TRBV7-9 with TRBJ2-5; 10 bases line up with TRBD1. The CDR3 is 14 amino acids. Germline loops: CDR1 SEHNR, CDR2 FQNEAQ (reference sequence). V dropped 5 bases and J dropped 3; count of bases not matched to a gene: 3. CDR3 residues: CASSRTGGEETQYF. For the CDR3, the DNA is TGTGCCAGCAGCCGGACAGGGGGGGAAGAGACCCAGTACTTC.

The J gene is TRBJ1-2, the V gene TRBV30; D is undetermined. There are 16 residues in the CDR3. The V end was cut by 0 bases, the J end by 2 bases, with 16 bases between. Germline CDR1 GTSNPN, CDR2 SVGIG (reference sequence). The DNA of the CDR3 is TGTGCCTGGAGTGTACTCACGGAGACGCCAAACTATGGCTACACCTTC. Its translation: CAWSVLTETPNYGYTF.

The CDR3 sequence is CASSTTGFSGYTF. CDR3 sequence (DNA): TGTGCCAGTAGTACCACAGGGTTCTCTGGCTACACCTTC. The chain recombines TRBV19 with TRBJ1-2, with D possibly being TRBD1 (6 bases). CDR3 length equals 13 residues. V was trimmed by 4 bases and J by 7 bases, leaving 13 bases between them. Germline CDR1 LNHDA, CDR2 SQIVND (reference sequence).

The chain combines TRBV7-2 with TRBJ2-7; the match to TRBD1 covers 10 bases. J was trimmed by 0 bases and V by 1 base; bases with no gene match: 0. The CDR3 has 15 amino acids. Germline values: CDR1 SGHTA, CDR2 FQGNSA. CDR3 sequence: CASSLGDRGSYEQYF. The CDR3 region has the DNA TGTGCCAGCAGCTTAGGGGACAGGGGCTCCTACGAGCAGTACTTC. Full variable domain (missing parts from reference TRBV7-2 and TRBJ2-7): GAGVSQSPSNKVTEKGKDVELRCDPISGHTALYWYRQSLGQGLEFLIYFQGNSAPDKSGLPSDRFSAERTGGSVSTLTIQRTQQEDSAVYLCASSLGDRGSYEQYFGPGTRLTVT.